Below, one T cell receptor (beta chain) is given with its context. The table came from immunoSEQ multiplex PCR; TCRdb's copy has only in-frame clones and leaves some out. The sample carries 100,000 or so clones, roughly 95% recorded once. This record belongs to a study of technical replicates of blood from four donors. The germline V gene encodes CDR1 LGHNA and CDR2 YNFKEQ. V was pared by 4 bases and J by 9 bases, with 16 bases of the junction left unmatched. This CDR3 is built from 18 residues. The receptor's source is a human donor in good health. The chain couples TRBV4-2 to TRBJ1-6; TRBD1 agrees at 9 bases. Sequenced input: T cells isolated from PBMCs. The CDR3 sequence: CASSPPYPGQGRASPLHF. CDR3 coding DNA: TGTGCCAGCAGCCCACCCTATCCGGGACAGGGCCGGGCTTCACCCCTCCACTTT.